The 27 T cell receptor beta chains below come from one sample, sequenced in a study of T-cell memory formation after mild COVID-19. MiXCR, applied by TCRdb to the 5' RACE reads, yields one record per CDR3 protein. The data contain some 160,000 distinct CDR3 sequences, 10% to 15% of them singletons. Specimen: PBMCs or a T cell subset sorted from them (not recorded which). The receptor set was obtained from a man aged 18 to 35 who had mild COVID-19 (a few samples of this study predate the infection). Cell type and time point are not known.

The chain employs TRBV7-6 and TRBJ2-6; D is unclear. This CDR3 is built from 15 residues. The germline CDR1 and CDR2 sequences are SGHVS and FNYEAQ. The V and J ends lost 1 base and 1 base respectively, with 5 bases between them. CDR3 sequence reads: CASSLGHSGANVLTF. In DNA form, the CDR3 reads TGTGCCAGCAGCTTAGGACATTCTGGGGCCAACGTCCTGACTTTC.

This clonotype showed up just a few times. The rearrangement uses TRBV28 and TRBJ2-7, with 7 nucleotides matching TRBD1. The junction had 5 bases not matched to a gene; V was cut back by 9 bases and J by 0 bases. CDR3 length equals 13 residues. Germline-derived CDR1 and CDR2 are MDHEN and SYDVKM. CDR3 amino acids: CASKGDSSYEQYV. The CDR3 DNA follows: TGTGCCAGTAAGGGGGACAGCTCCTACGAGCAGTACGTC.

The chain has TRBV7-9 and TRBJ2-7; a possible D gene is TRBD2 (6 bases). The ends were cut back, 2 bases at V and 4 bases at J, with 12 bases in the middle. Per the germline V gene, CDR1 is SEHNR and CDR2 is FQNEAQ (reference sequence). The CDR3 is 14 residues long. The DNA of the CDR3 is TGTGCCAGCAGCTTAAGTAGCGGCCGGTACGAGCAGTACTTC. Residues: CASSLSSGRYEQYF. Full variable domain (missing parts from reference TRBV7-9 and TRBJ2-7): DTGVSQNPRHKITKRGQNVTFRCDPISEHNRLYWYRQTLGQGPEFLTYFQNEAQLEKSRLLSDRFSAERPKGSFSTLEIQRTEQGDSAMYLCASSLSSGRYEQYFGPGTRLTVT.

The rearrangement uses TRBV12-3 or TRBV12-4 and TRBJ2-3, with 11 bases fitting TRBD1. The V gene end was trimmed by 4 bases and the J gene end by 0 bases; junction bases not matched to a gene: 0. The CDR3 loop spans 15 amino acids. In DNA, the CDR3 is TGTGCCAGCAGTTGGGACAGGGGGAGCACAGATACGCAGTATTTT. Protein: CASSWDRGSTDTQYF.

In DNA, the CDR3 is TGCAGTGCTACCAGGGGAAGTGGGGCCAACGTCCTGACTTTC. Its translation is CSATRGSGANVLTF. This chain connects TRBV20-1 to TRBJ2-6; D possibly corresponds to TRBD1 (6 bases). Trimming cost V 4 bases and J 3 bases, with 10 bases left between them. This CDR3 is 14 amino acids long. The V gene's germline CDR1 is DFQATT and CDR2 SNEGSKA (reference sequence).

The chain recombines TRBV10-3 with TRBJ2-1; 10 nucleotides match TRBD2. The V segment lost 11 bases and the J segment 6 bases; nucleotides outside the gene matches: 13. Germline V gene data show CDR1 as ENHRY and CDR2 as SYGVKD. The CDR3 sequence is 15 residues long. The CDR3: CAAKSLAGALNEQFF. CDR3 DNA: TGTGCCGCTAAGTCGCTAGCGGGGGCGCTCAATGAGCAGTTCTTC.

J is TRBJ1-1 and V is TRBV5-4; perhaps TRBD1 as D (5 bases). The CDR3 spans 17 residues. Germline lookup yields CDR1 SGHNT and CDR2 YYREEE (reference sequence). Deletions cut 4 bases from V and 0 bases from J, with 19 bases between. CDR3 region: CASSPDPDSLMNTEAFF. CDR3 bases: TGTGCCAGCAGCCCCGATCCAGACAGTCTGATGAACACTGAAGCTTTCTTT.

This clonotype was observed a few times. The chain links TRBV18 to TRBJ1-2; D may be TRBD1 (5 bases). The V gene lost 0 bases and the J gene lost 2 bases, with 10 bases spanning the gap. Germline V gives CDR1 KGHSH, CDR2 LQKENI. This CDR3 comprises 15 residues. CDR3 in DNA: TGTGCCAGCTCACCACCTGGGACGGCAAACTATGGCTACACCTTC. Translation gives CASSPPGTANYGYTF. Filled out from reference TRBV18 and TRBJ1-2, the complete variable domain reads NAGVMQNPRHLVRRRGQEARLRCSPMKGHSHVYWYRQLPEEGLKFMVYLQKENIIDESGMPKERFSAEFPKEGPSILRIQQVVRGDSAAYFCASSPPGTANYGYTFGSGTRLTVV.

As DNA, the CDR3 is TGTGCCAGTAGTTTTCTCCGGGCCTTCCATTCACCCCTCCACTTT. The encoded protein is CASSFLRAFHSPLHF. The V gene is TRBV19, the J gene TRBJ1-6; no reliable D call. Germline V CDR1 and CDR2: LNHDA, SQIVND (reference sequence). There are 15 residues in the CDR3. V dropped 5 bases and J dropped 8 bases, with 16 bases sitting between them.

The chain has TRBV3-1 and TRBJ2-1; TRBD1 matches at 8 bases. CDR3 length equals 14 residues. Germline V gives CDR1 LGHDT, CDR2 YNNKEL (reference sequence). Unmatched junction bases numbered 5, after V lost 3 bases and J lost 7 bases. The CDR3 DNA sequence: TGTGCCAGCAGCCAGACCCGACAGGGGAATGAGCAGTTCTTC. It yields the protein CASSQTRQGNEQFF.

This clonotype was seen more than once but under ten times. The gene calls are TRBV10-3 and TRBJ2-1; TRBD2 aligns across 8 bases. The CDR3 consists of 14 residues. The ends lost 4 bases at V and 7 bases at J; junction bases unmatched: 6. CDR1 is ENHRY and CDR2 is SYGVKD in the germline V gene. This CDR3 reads CAISAGGRTNEQFF. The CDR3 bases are TGTGCCATCAGTGCGGGGGGGCGTACAAATGAGCAGTTCTTC.

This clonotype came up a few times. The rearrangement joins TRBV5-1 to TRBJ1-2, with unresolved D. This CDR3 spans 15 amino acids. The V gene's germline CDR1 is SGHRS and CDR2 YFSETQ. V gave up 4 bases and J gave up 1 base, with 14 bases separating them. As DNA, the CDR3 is TGCGCCAGCAGCATGGGAGCAAATTTTAACTATGGCTACACCTTC. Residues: CASSMGANFNYGYTF. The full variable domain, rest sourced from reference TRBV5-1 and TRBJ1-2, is KAGVTQTPRYLIKTRGQQVTLSCSPISGHRSVSWYQQTPGQGLQFLFEYFSETQRNKGNFPGRFSGRQFSNSRSEMNVSTLELGDSALYLCASSMGANFNYGYTFGSGTRLTVV.

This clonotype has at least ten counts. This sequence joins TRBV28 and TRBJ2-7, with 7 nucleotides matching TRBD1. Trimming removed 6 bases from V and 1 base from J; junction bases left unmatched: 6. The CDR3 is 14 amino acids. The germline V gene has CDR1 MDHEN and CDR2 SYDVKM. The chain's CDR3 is CASSRQGRSYEQYV. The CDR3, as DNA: TGTGCCAGCAGCCGACAGGGAAGGTCCTACGAGCAGTACGTC.

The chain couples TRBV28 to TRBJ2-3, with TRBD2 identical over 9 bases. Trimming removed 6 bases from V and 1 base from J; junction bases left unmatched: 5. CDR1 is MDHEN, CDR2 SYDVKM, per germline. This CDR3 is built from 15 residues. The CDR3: CASSGGGAGTDTQYF. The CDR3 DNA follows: TGTGCCAGCAGCGGCGGGGGGGCGGGCACAGATACGCAGTATTTT.

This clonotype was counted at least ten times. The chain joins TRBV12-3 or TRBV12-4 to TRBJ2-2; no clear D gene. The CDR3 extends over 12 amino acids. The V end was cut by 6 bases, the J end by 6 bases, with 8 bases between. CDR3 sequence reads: CASRDLAGELFF. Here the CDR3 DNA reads TGTGCCAGCAGAGATTTGGCCGGGGAGCTGTTTTTT.

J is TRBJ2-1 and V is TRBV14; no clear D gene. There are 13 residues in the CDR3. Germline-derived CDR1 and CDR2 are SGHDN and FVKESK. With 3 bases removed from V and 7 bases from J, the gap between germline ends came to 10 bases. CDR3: CASSHSLGNEQFF. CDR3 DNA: TGTGCCAGCAGCCATTCCCTGGGGAATGAGCAGTTCTTC.

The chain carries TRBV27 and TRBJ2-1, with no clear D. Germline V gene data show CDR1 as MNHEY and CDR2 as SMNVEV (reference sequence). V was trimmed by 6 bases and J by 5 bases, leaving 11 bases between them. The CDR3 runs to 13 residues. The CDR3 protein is CASRSGLDNEQFF. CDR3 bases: TGTGCCAGCAGATCCGGGTTAGACAATGAGCAGTTCTTC.

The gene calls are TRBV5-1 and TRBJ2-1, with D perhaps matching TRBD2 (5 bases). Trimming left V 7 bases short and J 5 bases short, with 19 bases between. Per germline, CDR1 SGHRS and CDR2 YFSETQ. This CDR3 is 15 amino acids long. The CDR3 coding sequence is TGCGCCAGCGGGCTACAAGGAGGCCGGGACAATGAGCAGTTCTTC. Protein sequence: CASGLQGGRDNEQFF.

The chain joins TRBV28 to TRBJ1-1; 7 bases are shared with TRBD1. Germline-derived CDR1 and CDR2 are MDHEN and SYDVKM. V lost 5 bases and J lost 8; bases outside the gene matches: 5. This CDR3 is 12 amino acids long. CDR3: CASSIPQGEAFF. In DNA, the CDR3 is TGTGCCAGCAGTATACCACAGGGGGAAGCTTTCTTT.

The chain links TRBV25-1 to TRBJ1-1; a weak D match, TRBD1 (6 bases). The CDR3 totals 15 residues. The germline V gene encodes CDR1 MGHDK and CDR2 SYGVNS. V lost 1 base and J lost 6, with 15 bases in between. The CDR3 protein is CASSEFGQHDPEAFF. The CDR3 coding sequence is TGTGCCAGCAGTGAATTCGGACAGCACGACCCTGAAGCTTTCTTT.

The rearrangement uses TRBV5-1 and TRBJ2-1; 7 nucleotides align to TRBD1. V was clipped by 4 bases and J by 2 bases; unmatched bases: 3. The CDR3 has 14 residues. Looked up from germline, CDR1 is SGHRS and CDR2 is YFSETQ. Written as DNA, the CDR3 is TGCGCCAGCAGCCGGGACAGACCCTACAATGAGCAGTTCTTC. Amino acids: CASSRDRPYNEQFF.

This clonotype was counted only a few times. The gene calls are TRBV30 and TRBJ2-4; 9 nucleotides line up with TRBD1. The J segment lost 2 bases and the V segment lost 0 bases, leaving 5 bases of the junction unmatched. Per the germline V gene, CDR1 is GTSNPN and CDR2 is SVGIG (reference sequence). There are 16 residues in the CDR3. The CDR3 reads CAWSVGQGGSKNIQYF. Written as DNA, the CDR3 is TGTGCCTGGAGTGTGGGACAGGGAGGGTCCAAAAACATTCAGTACTTC.

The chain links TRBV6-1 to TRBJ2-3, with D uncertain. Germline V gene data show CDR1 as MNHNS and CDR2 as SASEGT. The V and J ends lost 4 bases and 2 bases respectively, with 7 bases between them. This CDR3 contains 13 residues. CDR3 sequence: CASSVQSTDTQYF. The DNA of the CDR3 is TGTGCCAGCAGTGTACAGTCCACAGATACGCAGTATTTT.

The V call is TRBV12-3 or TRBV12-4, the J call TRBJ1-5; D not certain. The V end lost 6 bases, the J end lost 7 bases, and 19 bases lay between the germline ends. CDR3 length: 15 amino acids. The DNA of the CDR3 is TGTGCCAGCAGCACCGAGTGGGGATCACTACAGCCCCAGCATTTT. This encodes CASSTEWGSLQPQHF.

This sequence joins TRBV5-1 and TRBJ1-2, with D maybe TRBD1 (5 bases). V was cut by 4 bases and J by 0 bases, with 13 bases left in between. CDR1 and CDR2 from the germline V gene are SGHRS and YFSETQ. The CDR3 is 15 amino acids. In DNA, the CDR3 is TGCGCCAGCAGCGGGGTTGGGGCGTCTAACTATGGCTACACCTTC. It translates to CASSGVGASNYGYTF.

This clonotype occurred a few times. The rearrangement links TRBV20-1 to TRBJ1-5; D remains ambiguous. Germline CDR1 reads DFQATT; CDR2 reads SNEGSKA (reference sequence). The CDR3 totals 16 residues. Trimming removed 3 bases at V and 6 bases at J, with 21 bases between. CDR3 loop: CSARKPGAERAQPQHF. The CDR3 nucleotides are TGCAGTGCTAGGAAACCGGGAGCCGAAAGAGCTCAGCCCCAGCATTTT.

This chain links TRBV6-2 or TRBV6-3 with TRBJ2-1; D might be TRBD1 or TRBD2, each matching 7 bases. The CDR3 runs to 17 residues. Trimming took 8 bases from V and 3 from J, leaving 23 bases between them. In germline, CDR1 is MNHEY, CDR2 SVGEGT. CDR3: CASRPWEGQSVYNEQFF. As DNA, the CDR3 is TGTGCCAGCCGGCCCTGGGAGGGACAGTCAGTCTACAATGAGCAGTTCTTC.